This T cell receptor beta chain was captured by sequencing in a study of blood T cells in healthy people across ages. A second PCR of roughly 6 to 12 cycles used a sample-barcoded 5' primer and a J-beta primer mix. TCRdb processed the 5' RACE reads anew with MiXCR; each CDR3 protein has one entry. Found here are 800,000 to 950,000 distinct CDR3 sequences, 25% to 30% of them singletons; the top ten hold about 10%. The ends were cut back, 5 bases at V and 5 bases at J, with 15 bases in the middle. The CDR3 is made up of 14 amino acids. The germline CDR1 and CDR2 sequences are SGHTA and FQGNSA. The table lists this clonotype with many counts. The data were also submitted as part of a second study, on T cells of mothers and their children. That study reports: Thymic selection shapes TCR recombination output similarly in related and unrelated pairs.

The chain uses TRBV7-2 and TRBJ2-5; D might be TRBD2 (6 bases). The source is a woman aged 35 to 49 in good health. Material for sequencing was blood. This chain's CDR3 is CASSPRDWGETQYF. The CDR3 DNA is TGTGCCAGCAGCCCCCGGGACTGGGGGGAGACCCAGTACTTC. The full variable domain, completed using reference TRBV7-2 and TRBJ2-5, is GAGVSQSPSNKVTEKGKDVELRCDPISGHTALYWYRQSLGQGLEFLIYFQGNSAPDKSGLPSDRFSAERTGGSVSTLTIQRTQQEDSAVYLCASSPRDWGETQYFGPGTRLLVL.